The 21 T cell receptor beta chains given below trace back to one sample, sequenced in a study of radiation and T cells in renal cell carcinoma (TCRdb year 2020). The library was produced with the immunoSEQ multiplex PCR assay. This is the immuneACCESS table as TCRdb keeps it, with only in-frame sequences that have V and J called. A part of the clones is gone; compared with another copy, unresolved V genes explain less than half, and the rest is unexplained. The sample yields 55,000 to 65,000 clones; around 72% were counted once. The ten largest account for 7.3% of the sample. Explained via the paper, the time point label denotes: baseline pretreatment blood. The sample's treatment or condition, from its label and the paper: 15 Gy SBRT to primary tumor, nephrectomy 4 weeks later. The sequenced sample was blood, obtained from a patient whose treatment included radiotherapy and nephrectomy. These receptors were obtained from a man aged 55 to 70 with renal cell carcinoma.

CDR3 amino acids: CASSTPRGASYNEQFF. CDR3 nucleotide sequence: TGTGCCAGTAGTACCCCCCGGGGGGCGTCATACAATGAGCAGTTCTTC. The chain carries TRBV19 and TRBJ2-1; D might be TRBD2 (7 bases). V was clipped by 4 bases and J by 4 bases, with 17 bases between them. The CDR3 consists of 16 residues. Germline V lookup: CDR1 LNHDA, CDR2 SQIVND (reference sequence). Supplemented by reference TRBV19 and TRBJ2-1, the full variable domain reads DGGITQSPKYLFRKEGQNVTLSCEQNLNHDAMYWYRQDPGQGLRLIYYSQIVNDFQKGDIAEGYSVSREKKESFPLTVTSAQKNPTAFYLCASSTPRGASYNEQFFGPGTRLTVL.

The chain recombines TRBV6-1 with TRBJ1-6; D is unclear. Germline-derived CDR1 and CDR2 are MNHNS and SASEGT. The V and J ends lost 1 base and 7 bases respectively, with 8 bases between them. The CDR3 has 14 amino acids. The CDR3 region is CASSEVVLNSPLHF. DNA for the CDR3: TGTGCCAGCAGTGAAGTGGTATTGAATTCACCCCTCCACTTT.

This chain uses TRBV13 with TRBJ2-5, with a tentative D call TRBD2 (5 bases). Germline V lookup: CDR1 PRHDT, CDR2 FYEKMQ (reference sequence). V was shortened by 2 bases and J by 7 bases, with 14 bases between the two germline ends. The CDR3 is made up of 14 amino acids. The CDR3 DNA reads TGTGCCAGCAGCTTACTGAGGGAAGTAAGGACCCAGTACTTC. It is translated as CASSLLREVRTQYF.

The chain carries TRBV6-5 and TRBJ2-1; D is undetermined. Looked up from germline, CDR1 is MNHEY and CDR2 is SVGAGI. The CDR3 spans 15 residues. Trimming stripped 5 bases from V and 4 bases from J, with 15 bases between. This chain's CDR3 is CASSNPRTTYNEQFF. The CDR3 DNA reads TGTGCCAGCAGTAACCCTCGGACCACATACAATGAGCAGTTCTTC.

The V call is TRBV6-1, the J call TRBJ2-7, with D possibly being TRBD1 (6 bases). Germline-derived CDR1 and CDR2 are MNHNS and SASEGT. Trimming left V 4 bases short and J 5 bases short, with 15 bases between. The CDR3 consists of 14 residues. This chain's CDR3 is CASSVPQGTHEQYF. The CDR3 nucleotides read TGTGCCAGCAGTGTCCCCCAGGGGACCCACGAGCAGTACTTC.

The DNA for the CDR3 is TGTGCCAGCAGCTTGGACAAGAACACCGGGGAGCTGTTTTTT. Translated: CASSLDKNTGELFF. This chain connects TRBV11-2 to TRBJ2-2; possible D gene TRBD1, 5 bases. V was pared by 3 bases and J by 1 base, with 6 bases between. The CDR3 runs to 14 residues. Germline V lookup: CDR1 SGHAT, CDR2 FQNNGV.

This clone was counted only a few times. The J gene is TRBJ1-1, the V gene TRBV15; D gene ambiguous. V lost 6 bases, J lost 7 bases, and 12 bases lay in between. Per germline, CDR1 LNHNV and CDR2 YYDKDF (reference sequence). CDR3 length: 12 residues. The CDR3 here is CATRAGVNEAFF. CDR3 DNA: TGTGCCACCAGGGCCGGGGTAAATGAAGCTTTCTTT.

There are a few counts of this clone. The V gene is TRBV27, the J gene TRBJ2-1; D call uncertain. With 5 bases removed from V and 5 bases from J, the gap between germline ends came to 16 bases. The CDR3 runs 15 residues. Germline CDR1 and CDR2: MNHEY and SMNVEV (reference sequence). Here the CDR3 reads CASSPLSRRDNEQFF. CDR3 bases: TGTGCCAGCAGTCCCCTAAGTAGGCGTGACAATGAGCAGTTCTTC.

The J gene is TRBJ2-2, the V gene TRBV7-8, with D perhaps TRBD1 (5 bases). The V gene's germline CDR1 is SGHVS and CDR2 FQNEAQ. Trimming removed 4 bases at V and 5 bases at J, with 8 bases between. The CDR3 has 13 amino acids. The CDR3, as DNA: TGTGCCAGCAGCTCCAGGGCGACCGGGGAGCTGTTTTTT. It yields the protein CASSSRATGELFF.

This clone has just a few counts. This chain joins TRBV4-3 and TRBJ1-1; D is possibly TRBD1 (5 bases). Germline CDR1 and CDR2: LGHNA and YSLEER. Trimming shortened V by 0 bases and J by 0 bases, and 8 bases separated the two germline ends. The CDR3 is 15 residues long. The CDR3, as DNA: TGCGCCAGCAGCCAAGATTGGGGGATGAACACTGAAGCTTTCTTT. Translation: CASSQDWGMNTEAFF.

The chain uses TRBV30 and TRBJ1-2, with D unclear. Germline V gene data show CDR1 as GTSNPN and CDR2 as SVGIG (reference sequence). CDR3 length: 15 amino acids. V was trimmed by 2 bases and J by 2 bases, leaving 15 bases between them. The CDR3 is CAWSPTYPLNYGYTF. The CDR3 DNA reads as TGTGCCTGGAGTCCGACCTACCCTCTAAACTATGGCTACACCTTC. Using reference TRBV30 and TRBJ1-2 for the parts outside the CDR3, the full variable domain is SQTIHQWPATLVQPVGSPLSLECTVEGTSNPNLYWYRQAAGRGLQLLFYSVGIGQISSEVPQNLSASRPQDRQFILSSKKLLLSDSGFYLCAWSPTYPLNYGYTFGSGTRLTVV.

This clone has only a few counts. This chain uses TRBV13 with TRBJ2-5; 10 bases match TRBD2. CDR3 length: 15 amino acids. Looked up from germline, CDR1 is PRHDT and CDR2 is FYEKMQ (reference sequence). V trimming: 0 bases; J trimming: 4 bases; junction bases outside the gene matches: 2. CDR3 nucleotide sequence: TGTGCCAGCAGCTTAGGGCTAGCGGGGGCAGAGACCCAGTACTTC. Residues: CASSLGLAGAETQYF.

This chain connects TRBV2 to TRBJ2-7, with 7 bases matching TRBD1. The CDR3 has 16 amino acids. Germline CDR1 reads SNHLY; CDR2 reads FYNNEI. Unmatched junction bases numbered 11, after V lost 4 bases and J lost 2 bases. The CDR3 DNA reads as TGTGCCAGCAGTGTGGGAAAAAACAGGGGAGCCTACGAGCAGTACGTC. Its protein product is CASSVGKNRGAYEQYV.

The chain joins TRBV5-1 to TRBJ2-3, with TRBD2 as a possible D gene (6 bases). The CDR3 runs to 14 residues. Germline assignment: CDR1 SGHRS and CDR2 YFSETQ. V gave up 4 bases and J gave up 5 bases, with 14 bases separating them. The CDR3 here is CASSTGLTRDTQYF. For the CDR3, the DNA is TGCGCCAGCAGCACCGGACTGACTAGAGATACGCAGTATTTT.

The chain couples TRBV7-9 to TRBJ1-1; unclear D gene. The germline gives CDR1 SEHNR, CDR2 FQNEAQ (reference sequence). There are 15 residues in the CDR3. V was trimmed by 5 bases and J by 1 base, leaving 14 bases between them. CDR3 in amino acids: CASSIYQDGNTEAFF. CDR3 DNA: TGTGCCAGCAGCATTTATCAGGATGGGAACACTGAAGCTTTCTTT.

The V call is TRBV2, the J call TRBJ2-4; 9 positions agree with TRBD2. Germline lookup yields CDR1 SNHLY and CDR2 FYNNEI. This CDR3 has 17 amino acids. J gave up 0 bases and V 1 base, and 4 bases lay outside the gene matches. Written as DNA, the CDR3 is TGTGCCAGCAGTGAAGAACTAGCGGGCCTAGCCAAAAACATTCAGTACTTC. It translates to CASSEELAGLAKNIQYF.

The chain couples TRBV19 to TRBJ2-5, with 10 bases fitting TRBD1. The CDR3 covers 15 residues. V lost 5 bases, J lost 4 bases, and 7 bases stayed unmatched. Germline assignment: CDR1 LNHDA and CDR2 SQIVND (reference sequence). DNA for the CDR3: TGTGCCAGTAGTCCCGACAGGGGGCGGGCAGAGACCCAGTACTTC. It is translated as CASSPDRGRAETQYF.

This clone was picked up one time. The chain employs TRBV19 and TRBJ2-1; 10 bases line up with TRBD2. Germline assignment: CDR1 LNHDA and CDR2 SQIVND (reference sequence). The CDR3 consists of 17 residues. After removal of 5 bases from V and 4 bases from J, the junction contained 11 bases not matched to a gene. The CDR3 sequence is CASSPRGLAANYNEQFF. CDR3 coding DNA: TGTGCCAGTAGTCCCCGCGGACTAGCGGCTAATTACAATGAGCAGTTCTTC.

The sample holds a few counts of this clone. V and J are TRBV19 and TRBJ1-5; 10 bases match TRBD1. From germline, CDR1 is LNHDA and CDR2 SQIVND (reference sequence). The V gene end was trimmed by 4 bases and the J gene end by 4 bases; junction bases not matched to a gene: 4. This CDR3 is 15 amino acids long. CDR3 DNA sequence: TGTGCCAGTAGTAGGGACAGGGGTGGGAATCAGCCCCAGCATTTT. Amino acid sequence: CASSRDRGGNQPQHF. The full variable domain, its missing parts supplied by reference TRBV19 and TRBJ1-5, is DGGITQSPKYLFRKEGQNVTLSCEQNLNHDAMYWYRQDPGQGLRLIYYSQIVNDFQKGDIAEGYSVSREKKESFPLTVTSAQKNPTAFYLCASSRDRGGNQPQHFGDGTRLSIL.

The chain has TRBV6-1 and TRBJ2-2; D is undetermined. The germline gives CDR1 MNHNS, CDR2 SASEGT. The V end was cut by 10 bases, the J end by 3 bases, with 12 bases between. This CDR3 has 13 residues. CDR3 in amino acids: CAITEWDTGELFF. CDR3 nucleotides: TGTGCCATCACGGAGTGGGACACCGGGGAGCTGTTTTTT.

This CDR3 reads CAISDHGGEQYV. The CDR3 DNA sequence: TGTGCCATCAGTGATCACGGTGGCGAGCAGTACGTC. V gene TRBV10-3 combines with J gene TRBJ2-7; D is undetermined. V gave up 3 bases and J gave up 6 bases, with 9 bases separating them. The length of the CDR3 is 12 residues. Germline values: CDR1 ENHRY, CDR2 SYGVKD.